The 18 T cell receptor beta chains below come from one sample, sequenced in a study of blood T cell repertoires in COVID-19. The table came from immunoSEQ multiplex PCR; TCRdb's copy has only in-frame clones and leaves some out. Here the sample spans under 300,000 clones, about 83% being singletons. Sequencing was carried out using peripheral blood. These receptors originate from an elderly man with acute or convalescent COVID-19.

This rearrangement joins TRBV6-5 to TRBJ1-2; 10 bases align to TRBD1. Germline V gene sequence: CDR1 MNHEY, CDR2 SVGAGI. CDR3 length: 15 residues. Germline trimming cut 6 bases from V and 0 bases from J; bases unmatched to any gene: 4. The CDR3 sequence: CASRPDRGANYGYTF. The DNA of the CDR3 is TGTGCCAGCAGGCCGGACAGGGGGGCTAACTATGGCTACACCTTC.

The table lists this clone with a count of one. The J gene is TRBJ2-4, the V gene TRBV29-1; 7 bases align to TRBD1. The CDR3 contains 13 residues. V gave up 3 bases and J gave up 2 bases; unmatched junction bases: 1. From germline, CDR1 is SQVTM and CDR2 ANQGSEA. The CDR3 region has the DNA TGCAGCGTTGAGACAGGGACCAAAAACATTCAGTACTTC. Protein sequence: CSVETGTKNIQYF.

The CDR3 loop is CASSLSGAAPYEQYF. CDR3 DNA: TGTGCCAGCAGTTTATCGGGGGCGGCTCCCTACGAGCAGTACTTC. The rearrangement uses TRBV27 and TRBJ2-7, with D possibly being TRBD1 (6 bases). The CDR3 has 15 amino acids. V was cut by 0 bases and J by 2 bases, with 11 bases left in between. Germline V gives CDR1 MNHEY, CDR2 SMNVEV (reference sequence).

The J gene is TRBJ1-1, the V gene TRBV9, with a weak D call TRBD1 (5 bases). This CDR3 is 15 amino acids long. Trimming left V 0 bases short and J 3 bases short, with 12 bases between. From germline, CDR1 is SGDLS and CDR2 YYNGEE. CDR3: CASSVEGQGHTEAFF. In DNA, the CDR3 is TGTGCCAGCAGCGTAGAGGGGCAGGGCCACACTGAAGCTTTCTTT. Based on the CDR3 plus reference TRBV9 and TRBJ1-1, the full variable domain is DSGVTQTPKHLITATGQRVTLRCSPRSGDLSVYWYQQSLDQGLQFLIQYYNGEERAKGNILERFSAQQFPDLHSELNLSSLELGDSALYFCASSVEGQGHTEAFFGQGTRLTVV.

This chain joins TRBV3-1 (or the pseudogene TRBV3-2) and TRBJ1-1; possibly TRBD1 for D (5 bases). Germline CDR1 reads LGHDT; CDR2 reads YNNKEL (reference sequence). V was clipped by 6 bases and J by 3 bases, with 17 bases between them. The CDR3 spans 15 residues. CDR3 protein: CASSFRGGMDTEAFF. The CDR3 DNA reads as TGTGCCAGCAGTTTCCGCGGGGGTATGGACACTGAAGCTTTCTTT.

This chain connects TRBV23-1 to TRBJ2-1; 10 bases match TRBD1. TRBV23-1 is noted as an ORF with a role that remains uncertain. After removal of 2 bases from V and 9 bases from J, the junction contained 7 bases not matched to a gene. The CDR3 loop spans 15 amino acids. The CDR3 bases are TGCGCCAGCAGTCAACCTCGGGACAGGGGCTTTGAGCAGTTCTTC. Amino acids: CASSQPRDRGFEQFF.

This chain uses TRBV9 with TRBJ1-1; D is unclear. V lost 0 bases, J lost 1 base, and 7 bases lay in between. Germline CDR1 is SGDLS and CDR2 is YYNGEE. This CDR3 region has 14 residues. DNA of the CDR3: TGTGCCAGCAGCGTAGGGCCCAAGAACACTGAAGCTTTCTTT. It encodes CASSVGPKNTEAFF.

The chain couples TRBV19 to TRBJ2-1; D is ambiguous. Per germline, CDR1 LNHDA and CDR2 SQIVND (reference sequence). This CDR3 contains 13 residues. Between the trimmed V and J ends, which lost 0 bases and 6 bases, there was a span of 6 bases. The CDR3 protein is CASSIDYSNEQFF. The CDR3 coding sequence is TGTGCCAGTAGTATAGATTATAGCAATGAGCAGTTCTTC.

This chain uses TRBV5-1 with TRBJ1-1, with D possibly being TRBD1 (5 bases). Per the germline V gene, CDR1 is SGHRS and CDR2 is YFSETQ. This CDR3 region has 15 residues. The V end was cut by 4 bases, the J end by 3 bases, with 16 bases between. CDR3 coding DNA: TGCGCCAGCAGCCTCACACAGGTTACCGACACTGAAGCTTTCTTT. Translated, it gives CASSLTQVTDTEAFF. Combining the CDR3 with reference TRBV5-1 and TRBJ1-1 gives the whole variable domain KAGVTQTPRYLIKTRGQQVTLSCSPISGHRSVSWYQQTPGQGLQFLFEYFSETQRNKGNFPGRFSGRQFSNSRSEMNVSTLELGDSALYLCASSLTQVTDTEAFFGQGTRLTVV.

As to this clone: The CDR3 end shows no conserved phenylalanine or tryptophan, and so a read error is likely. The DNA is left out, because the CDR3 cannot be placed on it with certainty; the CDR3 is given as TCRdb lists it. The V and J genes are TRBV3-1 (or the pseudogene TRBV3-2) and TRBJ2-7; the table gives TRBD1 as D, unverified against the DNA. The germline V gene has CDR1 LGHDT and CDR2 YNNKEL (reference sequence). The CDR3 totals 11 residues, both ends included. This CDR3 is CASSRADRFRM.

The chain recombines TRBV10-3 with TRBJ1-5; tentative D call: TRBD1 (5 bases). The CDR3 totals 14 residues. Trimming took 10 bases from V and 3 from J, leaving 16 bases between them. Per germline, CDR1 ENHRY and CDR2 SYGVKD. CDR3 protein: CATSGGGTNQPQHF. Here the CDR3 DNA reads TGTGCCACCAGCGGCGGGGGGACCAATCAGCCCCAGCATTTT.

The chain carries TRBV2 and TRBJ2-1, with 13 bases that match TRBD2. CDR1 and CDR2 (germline): SNHLY, FYNNEI. This CDR3 spans 15 amino acids. Trimming removed 7 bases from V and 10 bases from J; junction bases left unmatched: 10. Here the CDR3 DNA reads TGTGCCAGCACTAATAGACTAGCGGGGGGTAGGGAGCAGTTCTTC. Translation: CASTNRLAGGREQFF.

The chain combines TRBV2 with TRBJ2-5; D possibly corresponds to TRBD1 (6 bases). V lost 6 bases, J lost 0 bases, and 14 bases lay in between. The CDR3 spans 15 residues. Germline V CDR1 and CDR2: SNHLY, FYNNEI. CDR3 region: CASRRQETYQETQYF. CDR3 DNA sequence: TGTGCCAGCAGACGACAGGAAACTTACCAAGAGACCCAGTACTTC.

This chain connects TRBV2 to TRBJ2-5, with 10 bases matching TRBD2. Per the germline V gene, CDR1 is SNHLY and CDR2 is FYNNEI. CDR3 size: 16 residues. The J segment lost 2 bases and the V segment lost 4 bases, leaving 7 bases of the junction unmatched. The CDR3: CASSGPLTSGQETQYF. The CDR3 region has the DNA TGTGCCAGCAGTGGGCCCCTGACTAGCGGGCAAGAGACCCAGTACTTC. The full variable domain, with the rest looked up from reference TRBV2 and TRBJ2-5, is EPEVTQTPSHQVTQMGQEVILRCVPISNHLYFYWYRQILGQKVEFLVSFYNNEISEKSEIFDDQFSVERPDGSNFTLKIRSTKLEDSAMYFCASSGPLTSGQETQYFGPGTRLLVL.

The chain links TRBV3-1 (or the pseudogene TRBV3-2) to TRBJ2-7, with a tentative D call TRBD2 (7 bases). With 0 bases removed from V and 4 bases from J, the gap between germline ends came to 25 bases. The germline V gene encodes CDR1 LGHDT and CDR2 YNNKEL (reference sequence). The CDR3 totals 19 residues. As DNA, the CDR3 is TGTGCCAGCAGCCAAGAATTGACTAGCCCGGGGGGCCAGGGATACGAGCAGTACTTC. This sequence encodes CASSQELTSPGGQGYEQYF.

The chain links TRBV20-1 to TRBJ1-1; D is possibly TRBD1 (5 bases). This CDR3 contains 14 residues. The V gene lost 3 bases and the J gene lost 0 bases, with 11 bases spanning the gap. CDR1 and CDR2 from the germline V gene are DFQATT and SNEGSKA (reference sequence). The CDR3 reads CSASIQAMNTEAFF. The CDR3 nucleotides are TGCAGTGCTAGTATACAGGCTATGAACACTGAAGCTTTCTTT.

The chain uses TRBV10-3 and TRBJ2-6, with TRBD1 as a possible D gene (5 bases). The germline gives CDR1 ENHRY, CDR2 SYGVKD. This CDR3 spans 16 amino acids. V lost 0 bases, J lost 4 bases, and 10 bases lay in between. Here the CDR3 DNA reads TGTGCCATCAGTGAGTCAGGCAGGGCCGGGGCCAACGTCCTGACTTTC. Translated: CAISESGRAGANVLTF.

The rearrangement joins TRBV19 to TRBJ1-5; TRBD1 might be the D (5 bases). Trimming removed 5 bases at V and 0 bases at J, with 11 bases between. The CDR3 extends over 15 amino acids. The V gene's germline CDR1 is LNHDA and CDR2 SQIVND (reference sequence). The CDR3 region has the DNA TGTGCCAGTAGTTCGTACAGGAATAGCAATCAGCCCCAGCATTTT. Translation: CASSSYRNSNQPQHF.